A single sample is the source of the 25 T cell receptor beta chains below, sequenced in a study of OX40 agonist ivuxolimab in advanced cancers. Method: immunoSEQ multiplex PCR; TCRdb's copy keeps in-frame clones and lacks some. The table shows 92,000 or so clones, with approximately 80% occurring only once. This material consisted of CD4+ or CD8+ T cells sorted from blood, taken in a trial of the OX40 agonist ivuxolimab. The receptors were gathered from an adult with an advanced solid tumor such as melanoma, head and neck, liver or kidney cancer.

The rearrangement uses TRBV5-1 and TRBJ2-2, with 8 bases that match TRBD1. The germline CDR1 and CDR2 sequences are SGHRS and YFSETQ. The CDR3 extends over 17 amino acids. Trimming removed 4 bases from V and 1 base from J; junction bases left unmatched: 9. CDR3 bases: TGCGCCAGCAGCGTCGGACAGGGTGTCGTGAACACCGGGGAGCTGTTTTTT. It is translated as CASSVGQGVVNTGELFF. Complete variable domain (other parts from reference TRBV5-1 and TRBJ2-2): KAGVTQTPRYLIKTRGQQVTLSCSPISGHRSVSWYQQTPGQGLQFLFEYFSETQRNKGNFPGRFSGRQFSNSRSEMNVSTLELGDSALYLCASSVGQGVVNTGELFFGEGSRLTVL.

The rearrangement links TRBV19 to TRBJ1-2, with TRBD1 matching 7 bases. The V gene end was trimmed by 5 bases and the J gene end by 7 bases; junction bases not matched to a gene: 4. This CDR3 region has 12 residues. Germline V lookup: CDR1 LNHDA, CDR2 SQIVND (reference sequence). CDR3 protein: CASSFDRVGYTF. Here the CDR3 DNA reads TGTGCCAGTAGTTTTGACAGGGTTGGCTACACCTTC. Complete variable domain (other parts from reference TRBV19 and TRBJ1-2): DGGITQSPKYLFRKEGQNVTLSCEQNLNHDAMYWYRQDPGQGLRLIYYSQIVNDFQKGDIAEGYSVSREKKESFPLTVTSAQKNPTAFYLCASSFDRVGYTFGSGTRLTVV.

The chain links TRBV10-3 to TRBJ1-3; a possible D gene is TRBD1 (6 bases). There are 14 residues in the CDR3. Looked up from germline, CDR1 is ENHRY and CDR2 is SYGVKD. The V gene lost 7 bases and the J gene lost 3 bases, with 13 bases spanning the gap. DNA for the CDR3: TGTGCCATCAAAGGAGCAGGGGATGGAAACACCATATATTTT. Translating gives CAIKGAGDGNTIYF.

The genes are TRBV7-9 and TRBJ2-3; TRBD2 agrees at 10 bases. Trimming at V came to 3 bases and at J to 3 bases, leaving 3 bases not matched to a gene. The CDR3 has 15 residues. Germline CDR1 and CDR2: SEHNR and FQNEAQ (reference sequence). CDR3 coding DNA: TGTGCCAGCAGCTTTACTAGCGGGGATACAGATACGCAGTATTTT. As protein: CASSFTSGDTDTQYF.

The rearrangement joins TRBV6-6 to TRBJ2-1; D not certain. This CDR3 has 13 amino acids. Germline lookup yields CDR1 MNHNY and CDR2 SVGAGI (reference sequence). V was trimmed by 5 bases and J by 8 bases, leaving 13 bases between them. The CDR3 DNA follows: TGTGCCAGCAGTCGCACCCCCGGCGATGAGCAGTTCTTC. Residues: CASSRTPGDEQFF.

This clone was observed a handful of times. The gene calls are TRBV6-5 and TRBJ1-4; 8 bases map to TRBD1. There are 15 residues in the CDR3. Germline CDR1 MNHEY, CDR2 SVGAGI. The ends lost 3 bases at V and 8 bases at J; junction bases unmatched: 8. The CDR3 coding sequence is TGTGCCAGCAGTTATCCCGGGACAGGCACGGAAAAACTGTTTTTT. This gives the protein CASSYPGTGTEKLFF.

V usage is TRBV10-1 and J usage is TRBJ1-2; 7 bases agree with TRBD1. In germline, CDR1 is WNHNN, CDR2 SYGVQD (reference sequence). This CDR3 is built from 14 residues. The CDR3 region is CGRDRQSHNYGYTF. Written as DNA, the CDR3 is TGCGGGCGGGACAGACAATCCCATAACTATGGCTACACCTTC.

The V call is TRBV7-9, the J call TRBJ1-1, with 8 bases identical to TRBD1. CDR3 length: 15 residues. V shed 4 bases and J 4 bases; nucleotides not matched to a gene: 8. Germline values: CDR1 SEHNR, CDR2 FQNEAQ (reference sequence). The DNA for the CDR3 is TGTGCCAGCAGCTCCCAGGGGGCGCAAGGCACTGAAGCTTTCTTT. Protein sequence: CASSSQGAQGTEAFF. Filled out from reference TRBV7-9 and TRBJ1-1, the complete variable domain reads DTGVSQNPRHKITKRGQNVTFRCDPISEHNRLYWYRQTLGQGPEFLTYFQNEAQLEKSRLLSDRFSAERPKGSFSTLEIQRTEQGDSAMYLCASSSQGAQGTEAFFGQGTRLTVV.

This clone appeared a few times. The rearrangement joins TRBV5-6 to TRBJ1-2; perhaps TRBD1 as D (6 bases). This CDR3 contains 14 residues. Germline CDR1 and CDR2: SGHDT and YYEEEE. Deletions cut 1 base from V and 4 bases from J, with 11 bases between. As DNA, the CDR3 is TGTGCCAGCAGCTTGTTTTTGGACAGCTATGGCTACACCTTC. It yields the protein CASSLFLDSYGYTF.

The V gene is TRBV19, the J gene TRBJ1-2; no definite D call. Trimming took 3 bases from V and 2 from J, leaving 13 bases between them. CDR1 and CDR2 from the germline V gene are LNHDA and SQIVND (reference sequence). CDR3 length: 15 residues. This CDR3 reads CASSISPAANYGYTF. In nucleotides, the CDR3 is TGTGCCAGTAGTATTTCCCCCGCAGCCAACTATGGCTACACCTTC.

This clone was counted between two and nine times. The V gene is TRBV27, the J gene TRBJ1-2; 11 bases are a match to TRBD1. J gave up 2 bases and V 6 bases, and 2 bases lay outside the gene matches. This CDR3 region has 14 residues. Germline V gene sequence: CDR1 MNHEY, CDR2 SMNVEV (reference sequence). The CDR3 DNA follows: TGTGCCAGCAGCCGGGACAGGGGGAACTATGGCTACACCTTC. It is translated as CASSRDRGNYGYTF.

The gene calls are TRBV2 and TRBJ2-3; TRBD2 aligns across 7 bases. V gave up 3 bases and J gave up 6 bases; unmatched junction bases: 6. The CDR3 spans 14 residues. Germline V gene data show CDR1 as SNHLY and CDR2 as FYNNEI. The chain's CDR3 is CASSEGGSADTQYF. In DNA form, the CDR3 reads TGTGCCAGCAGTGAGGGCGGGAGCGCCGATACGCAGTATTTT.

The V gene is TRBV4-1, the J gene TRBJ1-2, with TRBD1 matching 9 bases. The CDR3 runs 15 residues. The ends lost 1 base at V and 8 bases at J; junction bases unmatched: 8. The V gene's germline CDR1 is MGHRA and CDR2 YSYEKL. The CDR3 region is CASSQGGQGTYGYTF. The DNA for the CDR3 is TGCGCCAGCAGCCAAGGCGGACAGGGGACCTACGGCTACACCTTC.

This clone was recorded only once. This chain links TRBV29-1 with TRBJ2-7; D possibly matches TRBD1 or TRBD2 (5 bases each). V lost 5 bases and J lost 1, with 12 bases in between. The germline CDR1 and CDR2 sequences are SQVTM and ANQGSEA. CDR3 length: 13 amino acids. In DNA form, the CDR3 reads TGCAGCGTTACGGGACGGTTGTCCTACGAGCAGTACTTC. Its protein product is CSVTGRLSYEQYF.

The genes are TRBV4-1 and TRBJ1-1; the D is unclear. This CDR3 spans 13 amino acids. Trimming stripped 4 bases from V and 5 bases from J, with 11 bases between. The germline V gene encodes CDR1 MGHRA and CDR2 YSYEKL. Written as DNA, the CDR3 is TGCGCCAGCAGCCGGTTAAGTGAAACTGAAGCTTTCTTT. Protein sequence: CASSRLSETEAFF.

The genes are TRBV5-6 and TRBJ2-7, with TRBD1 identical over 8 bases. This CDR3 has 16 residues. The V gene end was trimmed by 2 bases and the J gene end by 5 bases; junction bases not matched to a gene: 12. Germline lookup yields CDR1 SGHDT and CDR2 YYEEEE. The chain's CDR3 is CASSFRTGRLRNEQYF. The CDR3 coding sequence is TGTGCCAGCAGCTTCCGGACAGGGCGGCTTCGCAACGAGCAGTACTTC.

The V call is TRBV27, the J call TRBJ2-5; 7 bases line up with TRBD1. The CDR3 has 16 residues. J lost 2 bases, V lost 10 bases, and 16 bases had no gene match. Germline-derived CDR1 and CDR2 are MNHEY and SMNVEV (reference sequence). CDR3: CATRSRQGSRQETQYF. CDR3 sequence (DNA): TGTGCCACCCGCTCACGACAGGGAAGTCGACAAGAGACCCAGTACTTC.

The chain carries TRBV7-2 and TRBJ2-6; D remains unclear. The CDR3 runs 17 residues. Looked up from germline, CDR1 is SGHTA and CDR2 is FQGNSA. The V end was cut by 1 base, the J end by 0 bases, with 10 bases between. The CDR3 DNA sequence: TGTGCCAGCAGCTTAGGGCAGGCCCACTCTGGGGCCAACGTCCTGACTTTC. Its translation: CASSLGQAHSGANVLTF.

CDR3 sequence: CASSEPGRGNTEAFF. CDR3 in DNA: TGTGCCAGCAGTGAACCGGGGAGGGGCAACACTGAAGCTTTCTTT. The rearrangement joins TRBV2 to TRBJ1-1, with D tentatively TRBD1 (5 bases). CDR1 and CDR2 (germline): SNHLY, FYNNEI. The CDR3 runs to 15 residues. The V and J ends lost 2 bases and 2 bases respectively, with 12 bases between them.

J is TRBJ1-2 and V is TRBV12-5; D not certain. From germline, CDR1 is LGHNT and CDR2 FRNRAP. The CDR3 spans 14 residues. V gave up 2 bases and J gave up 1 base, with 8 bases separating them. Written as DNA, the CDR3 is TGTGCTAGTGGTTTGTTCGGGATTAACTATGGCTACACCTTC. This sequence encodes CASGLFGINYGYTF.

The chain employs TRBV7-2 and TRBJ1-2, with D tentatively TRBD1 (6 bases). Germline V gives CDR1 SGHTA, CDR2 FQGNSA. Trimming took off 1 base at V and 4 bases at J, with 16 bases between the two ends. The CDR3 runs to 16 residues. CDR3 DNA: TGTGCCAGCAGCTTAGATTCTGGCGGGACAAGCTATGGCTACACCTTC. This encodes CASSLDSGGTSYGYTF.

The chain carries TRBV5-4 and TRBJ1-1; tentative D call: TRBD1 (5 bases). This CDR3 is 14 amino acids long. Germline-derived CDR1 and CDR2 are SGHNT and YYREEE (reference sequence). V was shortened by 8 bases and J by 2 bases, with 16 bases between the two germline ends. The CDR3 is CASGARGLNTEAFF. The DNA of the CDR3 is TGTGCCAGTGGGGCTAGAGGGTTAAACACTGAAGCTTTCTTT.

This chain connects TRBV5-1 to TRBJ2-7, with no clear D. In germline, CDR1 is SGHRS, CDR2 YFSETQ. Trimming stripped 0 bases from V and 6 bases from J, with 4 bases between. The CDR3 has 11 residues. CDR3 sequence (DNA): TGCGCCAGCAGCTTGGAGGCCGAGCAGTACTTC. Amino acids: CASSLEAEQYF.

V gene TRBV6-1 combines with J gene TRBJ2-7; either TRBD1 or TRBD2 may fit D (5 bases each). Trimming cost V 4 bases and J 6 bases, with 16 bases left between them. This CDR3 has 14 residues. Germline values: CDR1 MNHNS, CDR2 SASEGT. As DNA, the CDR3 is TGTGCCAGCAGTGGGGAGAGGACACTGGGCGAGCAGTACTTC. Its translation is CASSGERTLGEQYF.

This clone has more than one count but fewer than ten. The chain has TRBV7-2 and TRBJ2-2; D is possibly TRBD2 (7 bases). The CDR3 totals 17 residues. The V gene's germline CDR1 is SGHTA and CDR2 FQGNSA. Trimming left V 4 bases short and J 7 bases short, with 22 bases between. CDR3 nucleotide sequence: TGTGCCAGCAGCTCGCGGGGGCAGGGGCGATCAGGCGGGGAGCTGTTTTTT. Its protein is CASSSRGQGRSGGELFF. The variable domain in full, completed from reference TRBV7-2 and TRBJ2-2, reads GAGVSQSPSNKVTEKGKDVELRCDPISGHTALYWYRQSLGQGLEFLIYFQGNSAPDKSGLPSDRFSAERTGGSVSTLTIQRTQQEDSAVYLCASSSRGQGRSGGELFFGEGSRLTVL.